Sequencing of this TCR beta chain was carried out in a study of blood T cell repertoires in acute mononucleosis. Whole-study context: Within 2 weeks of symptom onset, acute primary-response samples were collected. Findings of the study overall: New de novo clonotypes seemingly replaced all but approximately 10% of acute ones.

The time point is: acute infectious mononucleosis, at clinical presentation within 2 weeks of symptom onset (visit 1). CD8 T cells were first enriched from PBMCs by magnetic positive selection. cDNA came from RNA of at least 9,500 tetramer+ CD8 T cells. Using immunoSEQ multiplex PCR, the repertoire was profiled, and TCRdb retains in-frame clones only, with some absent. The table has thousands of clones, 25% to 30% seen once. The CDR3 covers 15 residues. Deletions cut 2 bases from V and 8 bases from J, with 15 bases between. The germline CDR1 and CDR2 sequences are SGHTA and FQGTGA. The sequence was obtained from a man aged 18-30 years with infectious mononucleosis caused by EBV. The chain joins TRBV7-3 to TRBJ1-4; D possibly corresponds to TRBD1 (6 bases). The source was EBV YVL epitope tetramer+ CD8+ T cells sorted from PBMCs, collected during acute infectious mononucleosis. Subset reported: CD8 T cells binding a tetramer with EBV BRLF1 109-117 peptide (YVL-BR). The CDR3 protein is CASSLAGALGEKLFF. CDR3 in DNA: TGTGCCAGCAGCTTAGCGGGGGCCTTGGGGGAAAAACTGTTTTTT. Combining the CDR3 with reference TRBV7-3 and TRBJ1-4 gives the whole variable domain GAGVSQTPSNKVTEKGKYVELRCDPISGHTALYWYRQSLGQGPEFLIYFQGTGAADDSGLPNDRFFAVRPEGSVSTLKIQRTERGDSAVYLCASSLAGALGEKLFFGSGTQLSVL.